These 29 T cell receptor beta chains were sequenced from one sample in a study of shared clonotypes between healthy human individuals. CD8 cells classed as naive were CD45RO-negative and positively selected for CCR7, excluding terminally differentiated effector memory CD45RA+ cells. Sequenced by immunoSEQ multiplex PCR; TCRdb stores in-frame clones only, minus some. The table shows about 2.1 million clones, with about 92% occurring only once. Sequencing used naive CD8+ T cells from PBMCs. All receptors derive from a man between 18 and 35 years old in good health. Some clones in this sample may be carry-over from other donors' samples.

Details on this clone: Other nucleotide sequences in the sample specify the same CDR3. The V gene is TRBV27, the J gene TRBJ2-7, with 12 bases lining up with TRBD2. Germline V gene sequence: CDR1 MNHEY, CDR2 SMNVEV (reference sequence). There are 15 residues in the CDR3. The junction had 6 bases not matched to a gene; V was cut back by 5 bases and J by 4 bases. CDR3 sequence (DNA): TGTGCCAGCAGTCCGCCGGGACTAGCGGGTTACGAGCAGTACTTC. This translates into CASSPPGLAGYEQYF.

The J gene is TRBJ2-7, the V gene TRBV11-2, with unresolved D. This CDR3 spans 13 amino acids. V gave up 1 base and J gave up 7 bases, with 11 bases separating them. Looked up from germline, CDR1 is SGHAT and CDR2 is FQNNGV. CDR3 nucleotides: TGTGCCAGCAGCTTAGGGTCTCTCGGGGAGCAGTACTTC. As protein: CASSLGSLGEQYF.

The rearrangement links TRBV28 to TRBJ2-1; TRBD1 matches 7 bases. The CDR3 extends over 15 amino acids. Per the germline V gene, CDR1 is MDHEN and CDR2 is SYDVKM. The trim removed 6 bases at V and 0 bases at J, leaving 5 bases unmatched. CDR3 in DNA: TGTGCCAGCAGACCGGACAGGAGCTCCTACAATGAGCAGTTCTTC. Residues: CASRPDRSSYNEQFF.

The chain employs TRBV27 and TRBJ2-7; 12 bases line up with TRBD1. From germline, CDR1 is MNHEY and CDR2 SMNVEV (reference sequence). With V trimmed by 4 bases and J by 7 bases, 5 bases remained unmatched. The CDR3 loop spans 14 amino acids. As DNA, the CDR3 is TGTGCCAGCAGTTCGGGACAGGGGGCGAGGGAGCAGTACTTC. Translation: CASSSGQGAREQYF.

The chain couples TRBV28 to TRBJ2-3; D might be TRBD2 (6 bases). The CDR3 loop spans 16 amino acids. Germline CDR1 MDHEN, CDR2 SYDVKM. Trimming left V 3 bases short and J 1 base short, with 14 bases between. The CDR3 region is CASSFPIGGGTDTQYF. The CDR3 bases are TGTGCCAGCAGTTTCCCAATTGGCGGGGGCACAGATACGCAGTATTTT.

The rearrangement uses TRBV27 and TRBJ2-1; tentatively, D is TRBD1 (6 bases). Germline CDR1 is MNHEY and CDR2 is SMNVEV (reference sequence). Between the trimmed V and J ends, which lost 4 bases and 7 bases, there was a span of 17 bases. The CDR3 is 15 amino acids. CDR3 sequence: CASSSPQTGQNEQFF. The CDR3 bases are TGTGCCAGCAGTTCCCCCCAGACAGGCCAAAATGAGCAGTTCTTC.

The chain is built from TRBV5-6 and TRBJ2-1, with D perhaps assigned TRBD1 or TRBD2 (5 bases each). The CDR3 extends over 16 amino acids. Trimming took off 0 bases at V and 0 bases at J, with 10 bases between the two ends. CDR1 SGHDT and CDR2 YYEEEE come from the germline V gene. The CDR3 loop reads CASSLVDGGSYNEQFF. The CDR3 bases are TGTGCCAGCAGCTTGGTTGATGGGGGCTCCTACAATGAGCAGTTCTTC.

This chain joins TRBV28 and TRBJ2-7; TRBD2 matches at 12 bases. In germline, CDR1 is MDHEN, CDR2 SYDVKM. The CDR3 consists of 16 residues. V trimming: 5 bases; J trimming: 3 bases; junction bases outside the gene matches: 8. For the CDR3, the DNA is TGTGCCAGCAGTGTGACTAGCGGGAGACTAATCTACGAGCAGTACTTC. It codes for CASSVTSGRLIYEQYF.

This chain connects TRBV7-2 to TRBJ2-7; a possible D gene is TRBD2 (5 bases). Looked up from germline, CDR1 is SGHTA and CDR2 is FQGNSA. This CDR3 contains 12 residues. V lost 5 bases, J lost 7 bases, and 12 bases lay in between. The CDR3 loop reads CASSRRSREQYF. In DNA, the CDR3 is TGTGCCAGCAGCCGGAGGTCCCGAGAGCAGTACTTC. Complete variable domain (other parts from reference TRBV7-2 and TRBJ2-7): GAGVSQSPSNKVTEKGKDVELRCDPISGHTALYWYRQSLGQGLEFLIYFQGNSAPDKSGLPSDRFSAERTGGSVSTLTIQRTQQEDSAVYLCASSRRSREQYFGPGTRLTVT.

The chain carries TRBV5-1 and TRBJ2-7; a weak D match, TRBD1 (6 bases). Germline V gene sequence: CDR1 SGHRS, CDR2 YFSETQ. The CDR3 sequence is 14 residues long. With 4 bases removed from V and 3 bases from J, the gap between germline ends came to 14 bases. The CDR3 sequence is CASSMPGADYEQYF. DNA for the CDR3: TGCGCCAGCAGCATGCCAGGGGCGGACTACGAGCAGTACTTC.

The rearrangement links TRBV6-1 to TRBJ1-4; D not resolved. V lost 2 bases to trimming and J lost 0 bases, with 10 bases between them. From germline, CDR1 is MNHNS and CDR2 SASEGT. The CDR3 is 16 residues long. CDR3 DNA: TGTGCCAGCAGTGAATTGCACCATGCAACTAATGAAAAACTGTTTTTT. Its protein product is CASSELHHATNEKLFF.

The chain carries TRBV4-3 and TRBJ2-7; unclear D gene. Trimming cost V 1 base and J 1 base, with 8 bases left between them. The germline V gene encodes CDR1 LGHNA and CDR2 YSLEER. CDR3 length equals 14 residues. As DNA, the CDR3 is TGCGCCAGCAGCCAAGTTACCGGATCCTACGAGCAGTACTTC. This codes for CASSQVTGSYEQYF.

This chain links TRBV30 with TRBJ2-3; 11 bases align to TRBD2. V trimming: 5 bases; J trimming: 0 bases; junction bases outside the gene matches: 10. Looked up from germline, CDR1 is GTSNPN and CDR2 is SVGIG (reference sequence). CDR3 length: 17 residues. The CDR3 DNA reads as TGTGCCTGGGGGGGTCTAATAGCGGGAGGGAGCACAGATACGCAGTATTTT. Its translation: CAWGGLIAGGSTDTQYF.

This rearrangement joins TRBV5-6 to TRBJ1-2, with no clear D. With 1 base removed from V and 6 bases from J, the gap between germline ends came to 7 bases. CDR1 is SGHDT, CDR2 YYEEEE, per germline. The CDR3 contains 12 residues. CDR3 DNA sequence: TGTGCCAGCAGCTTGTCGGCAGATGGCTACACCTTC. Protein product: CASSLSADGYTF.

A note on this clone: Other nucleotide sequences from this sample produce the same CDR3. J is TRBJ2-7 and V is TRBV6-5; TRBD2 matches 11 bases. The CDR3 is 14 residues long. The V segment lost 4 bases and the J segment 2 bases; nucleotides outside the gene matches: 1. Germline V gene sequence: CDR1 MNHEY, CDR2 SVGAGI. The chain's CDR3 is CASSSGLAAYEQYF. The CDR3 bases are TGTGCCAGCAGTTCGGGACTAGCGGCCTACGAGCAGTACTTC.

This clone was recorded once. This CDR3 reads CASSYSGDTNGYTF. In DNA, the CDR3 is TGTGCCAGCAGTTACTCCGGAGACACCAATGGCTACACCTTC. V usage is TRBV6-5 and J usage is TRBJ1-2; no firm D call. Germline V gene lookup returns CDR1 MNHEY and CDR2 SVGAGI. The CDR3 is made up of 14 amino acids. V lost 0 bases to trimming and J lost 6 bases, with 11 bases between them.

The gene calls are TRBV5-6 and TRBJ2-5, with D unclear. CDR1 is SGHDT and CDR2 is YYEEEE in the germline V gene. V was trimmed by 0 bases and J by 3 bases, leaving 6 bases between them. The CDR3 has 13 amino acids. CDR3 amino acids: CASSLESKETQYF. CDR3 nucleotide sequence: TGTGCCAGCAGCTTGGAGTCTAAAGAGACCCAGTACTTC.

This chain connects TRBV13 to TRBJ1-1, with D unclear. Per germline, CDR1 PRHDT and CDR2 FYEKMQ (reference sequence). V was pared by 1 base and J by 9 bases, with 0 bases between. This CDR3 contains 9 residues. CDR3 nucleotide sequence: TGTGCCAGCAGCTTAGAAGCTTTCTTT. It yields the protein CASSLEAFF.

V gene TRBV5-1 combines with J gene TRBJ2-7; D is uncertain. Germline CDR1 and CDR2: SGHRS and YFSETQ. The V end lost 1 base, the J end lost 0 bases, and 8 bases lay between the germline ends. The CDR3 runs to 14 residues. For the CDR3, the DNA is TGCGCCAGCAGCTTGTATCGGAGCTCCTACGAGCAGTACTTC. The encoded protein is CASSLYRSSYEQYF. The full variable domain, completed using reference TRBV5-1 and TRBJ2-7, is KAGVTQTPRYLIKTRGQQVTLSCSPISGHRSVSWYQQTPGQGLQFLFEYFSETQRNKGNFPGRFSGRQFSNSRSEMNVSTLELGDSALYLCASSLYRSSYEQYFGPGTRLTVT.

A remark on this clone: This CDR3 is also generated by other DNA sequences in the sample. The CDR3 protein is CASSGTEYSNQPQHF. CDR3 sequence (DNA): TGTGCCAGCAGTGGGACAGAGTATAGCAATCAGCCCCAGCATTTT. V usage is TRBV6-1 and J usage is TRBJ1-5, with D perhaps TRBD1 (6 bases). The ends were cut back, 4 bases at V and 0 bases at J, with 10 bases in the middle. Germline CDR1 and CDR2: MNHNS and SASEGT. The length of the CDR3 is 15 residues.

The chain's CDR3 is CASSLPGGSTDTQYF. The CDR3 DNA sequence: TGTGCCAGCAGCTTGCCCGGCGGGAGCACAGATACGCAGTATTTT. V and J are TRBV7-9 and TRBJ2-3, with a tentative D call TRBD2 (5 bases). From germline, CDR1 is SEHNR and CDR2 FQNEAQ (reference sequence). The CDR3 runs 15 residues. Between the trimmed V and J ends, which lost 3 bases and 0 bases, there was a span of 10 bases.

The chain uses TRBV7-2 and TRBJ2-5; no clear D gene. The germline gives CDR1 SGHTA, CDR2 FQGNSA. The CDR3 consists of 17 residues. V lost 5 bases and J 4 bases, leaving 23 bases between the germline ends. CDR3 nucleotide sequence: TGTGCCAGCAGCCCGGGCTCTGGTACCAGGACGAGAGAGACCCAGTACTTC. This gives the protein CASSPGSGTRTRETQYF.

This clone was picked up one time. The same CDR3 is also encoded by other DNA sequences in this sample. This rearrangement joins TRBV5-1 to TRBJ2-7, with D unclear. Trimming left V 0 bases short and J 6 bases short, with 7 bases between. The germline V gene has CDR1 SGHRS and CDR2 YFSETQ. This CDR3 has 12 amino acids. The CDR3: CASSLAGSEQYF. For the CDR3, the DNA is TGCGCCAGCAGCTTGGCGGGTTCCGAGCAGTACTTC.

This chain uses TRBV7-2 with TRBJ2-7, with a weak D call TRBD2 (5 bases). Trimming cost V 1 base and J 3 bases, with 13 bases left between them. CDR3 size: 15 residues. In germline, CDR1 is SGHTA, CDR2 FQGNSA. The CDR3 DNA follows: TGTGCCAGCAGCTTAGATGACGGGGAAGACTACGAGCAGTACTTC. As protein: CASSLDDGEDYEQYF.

The rearrangement joins TRBV14 to TRBJ2-1, with TRBD1 identical over 9 bases. Per germline, CDR1 SGHDN and CDR2 FVKESK. The CDR3 runs to 15 residues. V was clipped by 3 bases and J by 8 bases; unmatched bases: 8. This chain's CDR3 is CASSHLDRGRDEQFF. In nucleotides, the CDR3 is TGTGCCAGCAGCCACCTGGACAGGGGACGCGATGAGCAGTTCTTC.

The chain carries TRBV19 and TRBJ2-2, with 9 bases that match TRBD2. The CDR3 sequence is 16 residues long. Germline values: CDR1 LNHDA, CDR2 SQIVND (reference sequence). Trimming took 3 bases from V and 0 from J; bases not matched to a gene: 2. CDR3 sequence (DNA): TGTGCCAGTAGTATTCTAGCGGGAACGAACACCGGGGAGCTGTTTTTT. This sequence encodes CASSILAGTNTGELFF.

The chain has TRBV9 and TRBJ2-1; 9 bases line up with TRBD2. The CDR3 consists of 15 residues. Germline V gene lookup returns CDR1 SGDLS and CDR2 YYNGEE. V was clipped by 2 bases and J by 5 bases; unmatched bases: 5. The CDR3 DNA reads as TGTGCCAGCAGCGTTAGCGGGAGTGGGCACAATGAGCAGTTCTTC. Translation gives CASSVSGSGHNEQFF.

This clone has more than one count but fewer than ten. The chain recombines TRBV30 with TRBJ1-2; 7 nucleotides agree with TRBD1. The CDR3 is 14 residues long. The ends lost 1 base at V and 7 bases at J; junction bases unmatched: 9. The V gene's germline CDR1 is GTSNPN and CDR2 SVGIG (reference sequence). The CDR3 loop reads CAWSEDRVIPGYTF. The CDR3 nucleotides read TGTGCCTGGAGTGAAGACAGGGTCATCCCTGGCTACACCTTC.

Concerning this clone: This same CDR3 is encoded by further DNA sequences in the sample. The chain couples TRBV28 to TRBJ2-7, with unresolved D. This CDR3 spans 12 amino acids. V lost 4 bases, J lost 0 bases, and 4 bases lay in between. Germline V gene lookup returns CDR1 MDHEN and CDR2 SYDVKM. The CDR3 loop reads CASSSPSYEQYF. The CDR3 DNA reads TGTGCCAGCAGTTCCCCCTCCTACGAGCAGTACTTC.